The 8 T cell receptor beta chains given below trace back to one sample, sequenced in a study of blood T cell repertoires in COVID-19. The data were produced by immunoSEQ multiplex PCR, yet TCRdb's version contains in-frame clones alone and is incomplete. The data show approximately 98,000 clones, 65% to 85% seen once. Material for sequencing was peripheral blood. These receptor sequences come from an elderly woman with acute or convalescent COVID-19.

On this clone itself: Its ends do not fully match the called genes, so a read error is possible. The chain recombines TRBV14 with TRBJ1-2; the D gene is possibly TRBD1 (5 bases). The V gene's germline CDR1 is SGHDN and CDR2 FVKESK. The CDR3 has 14 amino acids. The CDR3 loop is CASSQTRANTAFSF. The CDR3 coding sequence is TGTGCCAGCAGCCAGACCAGGGCCAACACGGCGTTCAGCTTC.

The chain carries TRBV6-1 and TRBJ1-6; D ambiguous. This CDR3 is 14 amino acids long. CDR1 and CDR2 from the germline V gene are MNHNS and SASEGT. The V end was cut by 1 base, the J end by 7 bases, with 8 bases between. In DNA form, the CDR3 reads TGTGCCAGCAGTGAAGGCAGGCACAATTCACCCCTCCACTTT. Protein product: CASSEGRHNSPLHF.

This chain uses TRBV6-1 with TRBJ2-4; perhaps TRBD2 as D (5 bases). V lost 2 bases, J lost 8 bases, and 7 bases lay in between. There are 12 residues in the CDR3. Looked up from germline, CDR1 is MNHNS and CDR2 is SASEGT. The CDR3 is CASSERRDIQYF. CDR3 nucleotides: TGTGCCAGCAGTGAAAGGCGGGACATTCAGTACTTC.

Concerning this clone itself: The same CDR3 also results from other DNA sequences found in this sample. The CDR3 coding sequence is TGTGCCAGCAGTGGACAGGGGGCAGGCGGCTACACCTTC. Translation: CASSGQGAGGYTF. The chain recombines TRBV2 with TRBJ1-2; 10 bases map to TRBD1. This CDR3 region has 13 residues. J lost 8 bases, V lost 4 bases, and 4 bases had no gene match. CDR1 is SNHLY, CDR2 FYNNEI, per germline.

The chain has TRBV10-3 and TRBJ2-3, with 12 bases fitting TRBD2. There are 16 residues in the CDR3. CDR1 is ENHRY, CDR2 SYGVKD, per germline. Unmatched junction bases numbered 2, after V lost 4 bases and J lost 0 bases. The CDR3 DNA sequence: TGTGCCATCAGTGTAACTAGCGGGGGGAGCACAGATACGCAGTATTTT. Translating it yields CAISVTSGGSTDTQYF.

Only a few counts were recorded for this clone. This sequence joins TRBV2 and TRBJ1-2, with 8 bases fitting TRBD1. The J segment lost 8 bases and the V segment lost 2 bases, leaving 10 bases of the junction unmatched. This CDR3 contains 15 residues. Germline V lookup: CDR1 SNHLY, CDR2 FYNNEI. The CDR3 DNA sequence: TGTGCCAGCAGTGAACTCGGGCAGGGGGCGAGAGGCTACACCTTC. Translated: CASSELGQGARGYTF.

The chain has TRBV18 and TRBJ1-1; maybe TRBD1 (6 bases). The CDR3 is 15 amino acids. V was pared by 6 bases and J by 0 bases, with 14 bases between. CDR1 KGHSH and CDR2 LQKENI come from the germline V gene. This CDR3 is CASSSQGQLNTEAFF. Written as DNA, the CDR3 is TGTGCCAGCTCTTCCCAAGGACAGCTGAACACTGAAGCTTTCTTT.

This chain links TRBV28 with TRBJ1-2; a possible D gene is TRBD1 (5 bases). The CDR3 is made up of 14 amino acids. V shed 2 bases and J shed 2 bases, with 9 bases lying between them. Germline V CDR1 and CDR2: MDHEN, SYDVKM. CDR3 in DNA: TGTGCCAGCAGTTTAAACCAGGGAAACTATGGCTACACCTTC. Encoded protein: CASSLNQGNYGYTF.